This T cell receptor (beta chain) came from a study of blood T cell repertoires in COVID-19. Across the whole study: Researchers got acute and convalescent COVID-19 samples from the United States, Italy and Spain.

In the original analysis: Estimation of nucleated cell counts relied on the amplification of reference gene primers. The protocol was immunoSEQ multiplex PCR, while the TCRdb copy is restricted to in-frame clones and leaves out a portion. That table supplies the V and J calls and clone size; D and trimming were determined from the DNA. Of under 85,000 clones listed, more than 65% are singletons. The germline V gene encodes CDR1 MNHEY and CDR2 SVGAGI. The CDR3 covers 14 residues. Trimming pared 0 bases from V and 2 bases from J, leaving 8 bases between. The sample taken for sequencing was peripheral blood. This clonotype originated in a woman of 80 years or more with active or convalescent COVID-19. The rearrangement joins TRBV6-5 to TRBJ2-7; D might be TRBD2 (5 bases). The CDR3 sequence: CASSYSGSTYEQYF. The CDR3 DNA is TGTGCCAGCAGTTACTCAGGGAGCACCTACGAGCAGTACTTC.